This T cell receptor beta chain was recovered during a study of cytomegalovirus exposure and HLA in healthy donors. Study information: Among 398 genotyped donors, roughly 80% fell in the Caucasian-associated ancestry cluster. General study points: Being productive about 87% or about 30% of the time was typical of most TCR beta V segments in an earlier analysis. There were some V segments, including TRBV6-2 and TRBV6-3, excluded as indistinguishable.

Researchers ran the PCR with 60 Vbeta and 13 Jbeta primers. In the source study's methods: Per a later analysis, the number of unique TCR beta chains was about 80 million, of which 10 million to 11 million were shared. Here immunoSEQ multiplex PCR was the method, and the copy in TCRdb shows in-frame clones only, minus some. Clone size and the V and J calls come from that table; the DNA yielded D and trimming. In the table there are approximately 130,000 clones, over 70% of which are singletons. Germline V lookup: CDR1 MDHEN, CDR2 SYDVKM. The germline V and J ends were trimmed by 3 bases and 6 bases, with 15 bases remaining between them. The CDR3 length is 15 residues. In its sample, this clone was seen a few times. Its antigen is as yet unknown.

The chain recombines TRBV28 with TRBJ2-1; possibly TRBD2 for D (5 bases). The sample comprised PBMCs. This receptor was taken from a man aged 30-40 years in good health and CMV-seronegative. The CDR3 DNA reads TGTGCCAGCAGTTTGGGCGGGCTGCCAGCCAATGAGCAGTTCTTC. Its protein is CASSLGGLPANEQFF.